Listed here are 18 T cell receptor beta chains from one sample, sequenced in a study of post-analysis software for immune sequencing data. The antigens these receptors bind are not known. Unique molecular identifiers tagged the TCR beta cDNA libraries. TCRdb re-called the PCR reads through MiXCR, storing one row per CDR3 protein. The table shows fewer than 900,000 distinct CDR3 sequences, with about half occurring only once. Findings and limits, study-wide: In patients, TRBV5-6, TRBV5-1 and TRBV20-1 belonged to roughly five TRBV segments found more frequently than in controls.

The sequenced material came from blood. These receptors were obtained from a girl aged 10 to 17 with multiple sclerosis.

The chain combines TRBV5-1 with TRBJ1-1; possible D gene TRBD1, 5 bases. The CDR3 is 15 amino acids. Trimming stripped 2 bases from V and 0 bases from J, with 11 bases between. The V gene's germline CDR1 is SGHRS and CDR2 YFSETQ. The CDR3 nucleotides are TGCGCCAGCAGCTTTGCCCAGACAGTGAACACTGAAGCTTTCTTT. Translating gives CASSFAQTVNTEAFF.

Ten or more counts support this clonotype. The rearrangement joins TRBV7-2 to TRBJ2-5; tentative D call: TRBD1 (6 bases). CDR1 and CDR2 (germline): SGHTA, FQGNSA. Trimming took off 6 bases at V and 5 bases at J, with 13 bases between the two ends. This CDR3 is 13 amino acids long. The CDR3 DNA sequence: TGTGCCAGCAGTCCACAGGGTAGGGAGACCCAGTACTTC. It is translated as CASSPQGRETQYF.

This clonotype was picked up a small number of times. The gene calls are TRBV27 and TRBJ2-7; D is unclear. This CDR3 comprises 15 residues. Looked up from germline, CDR1 is MNHEY and CDR2 is SMNVEV (reference sequence). The V end lost 2 bases, the J end lost 2 bases, and 13 bases lay between the germline ends. CDR3 protein: CASSLGLGGPYEQYF. The DNA of the CDR3 is TGTGCCAGCAGTTTAGGTCTTGGTGGGCCCTACGAGCAGTACTTC.

V and J are TRBV4-2 and TRBJ2-1; D perhaps matches TRBD2 (6 bases). Germline-derived CDR1 and CDR2 are LGHNA and YNFKEQ. Trimming removed 0 bases at V and 2 bases at J, with 11 bases between. This CDR3 is 16 amino acids long. The CDR3 here is CASSQESGAPYNEQFF. CDR3 in DNA: TGTGCCAGCAGCCAAGAGTCGGGAGCTCCCTACAATGAGCAGTTCTTC.

V usage is TRBV5-1 and J usage is TRBJ2-7; tentatively, D is TRBD1 (5 bases). This CDR3 contains 15 residues. V lost 4 bases, J lost 0 bases, and 14 bases lay in between. Germline V gene lookup returns CDR1 SGHRS and CDR2 YFSETQ. CDR3 amino acids: CASSGQGDGSYEQYF. CDR3 in DNA: TGCGCCAGCAGCGGTCAGGGTGACGGCTCCTACGAGCAGTACTTC. Combining the CDR3 with reference TRBV5-1 and TRBJ2-7 gives the whole variable domain KAGVTQTPRYLIKTRGQQVTLSCSPISGHRSVSWYQQTPGQGLQFLFEYFSETQRNKGNFPGRFSGRQFSNSRSEMNVSTLELGDSALYLCASSGQGDGSYEQYFGPGTRLTVT.

This sequence joins TRBV20-1 and TRBJ2-5; D unresolved. The V end lost 7 bases, the J end lost 2 bases, and 14 bases lay between the germline ends. The CDR3 sequence is 13 residues long. CDR1 is DFQATT, CDR2 SNEGSKA, per germline (reference sequence). CDR3 nucleotides: TGCAGTGTTGAGCCGTCTTCTCAAGAGACCCAGTACTTC. It codes for CSVEPSSQETQYF.

The chain links TRBV7-8 to TRBJ2-7, with 11 bases aligning to TRBD1. Germline V CDR1 and CDR2: SGHVS, FQNEAQ. The V and J ends lost 1 base and 1 base, in that order; junction bases with no gene match: 3. CDR3 length: 16 residues. CDR3 DNA sequence: TGTGCCAGCAGCTTAGAAGGGACAGGGGGGTCCTACGAGCAGTACTTC. Amino acid sequence: CASSLEGTGGSYEQYF.

This clonotype appeared a few times. The V call is TRBV20-1, the J call TRBJ1-2; D possibly corresponds to TRBD1 (5 bases). CDR3 length equals 14 residues. From germline, CDR1 is DFQATT and CDR2 SNEGSKA (reference sequence). Trimming removed 2 bases at V and 7 bases at J, with 17 bases between. The chain's CDR3 is CSARPPGTSRGYTF. The CDR3, as DNA: TGCAGTGCTAGACCCCCCGGGACTTCTCGTGGCTACACCTTC.

The gene calls are TRBV9 and TRBJ2-7; no reliable D call. Trimming shortened V by 2 bases and J by 6 bases, and 12 bases separated the two germline ends. Germline loops: CDR1 SGDLS, CDR2 YYNGEE. The CDR3 is 13 residues long. The CDR3 coding sequence is TGTGCCAGCAGCGTGGGCCCCAAGTTCGAGCAGTACTTC. It yields the protein CASSVGPKFEQYF.

The CDR3, as DNA: TGTGCCAGCAGTCTCAAGGGGGAAGGCTACACCTTC. It specifies CASSLKGEGYTF. V usage is TRBV12-3 or TRBV12-4 and J usage is TRBJ1-2; a weak D match, TRBD1 (6 bases). The CDR3 loop spans 12 amino acids. Trimming took off 5 bases at V and 8 bases at J, with 12 bases between the two ends.

The chain joins TRBV9 to TRBJ2-7; 7 bases are shared with TRBD2. The CDR3 is 15 residues long. Looked up from germline, CDR1 is SGDLS and CDR2 is YYNGEE. Trimming cost V 0 bases and J 4 bases; bases outside gene matches: 7. The CDR3 protein is CASSVGLAEIYEQYF. For the CDR3, the DNA is TGTGCCAGCAGCGTAGGTCTAGCGGAGATTTACGAGCAGTACTTC.

Notes on this clonotype: At one end the junction does not follow the germline gene, possibly because of a read error. This sequence joins TRBV20-1 and TRBJ2-5, with D perhaps assigned TRBD1 or TRBD2 (6 bases each). The CDR3 consists of 11 residues. CDR1 is DFQATT and CDR2 is SNEGSKA in the germline V gene (reference sequence). CDR3 amino acids: CSARGVHEQNF. CDR3 sequence (DNA): TGCAGTGCAAGGGGGGTCCACGAGCAGAACTTC.

This clonotype was counted between two and nine times. The chain joins TRBV25-1 to TRBJ2-5; TRBD2 agrees at 9 bases. The J segment lost 5 bases and the V segment lost 6 bases, leaving 10 bases of the junction unmatched. This CDR3 spans 15 amino acids. Germline V gives CDR1 MGHDK, CDR2 SYGVNS. The CDR3 sequence: CASSQPTSGWETQYF. CDR3 DNA sequence: TGTGCCAGCAGCCAACCGACTAGCGGTTGGGAGACCCAGTACTTC. Full variable domain (remainder filled in from reference TRBV25-1 and TRBJ2-5): EADIYQTPRYLVIGTGKKITLECSQTMGHDKMYWYQQDPGMELHLIHYSYGVNSTEKGDLSSESTVSRIRTEHFPLTLESARPSHTSQYLCASSQPTSGWETQYFGPGTRLLVL.

V gene TRBV27 combines with J gene TRBJ1-2; D unresolved. CDR1 and CDR2 (germline): MNHEY, SMNVEV (reference sequence). V was clipped by 6 bases and J by 8 bases, with 16 bases between them. The CDR3 is made up of 13 amino acids. The CDR3 reads CASSDNRAQGYTF. As DNA, the CDR3 is TGTGCCAGCAGCGACAACAGAGCGCAGGGCTACACCTTC.

This chain links TRBV6-5 with TRBJ2-3; 8 nucleotides line up with TRBD1. CDR3 length: 13 residues. V lost 10 bases and J lost 0; bases outside the gene matches: 3. Germline CDR1 MNHEY, CDR2 SVGAGI. The CDR3 region has the DNA TGTGCCATCGGACAGGGTAGCACAGATACGCAGTATTTT. The encoded protein is CAIGQGSTDTQYF.

In the case of this clonotype: One end of the junction does not line up with germline, which may come from a read error. The rearrangement joins TRBV7-9 to TRBJ2-7, with TRBD1 identical over 8 bases. With the DNA end fitting TRBJ2-5 better, the J assignment may be wrong. This CDR3 has 14 amino acids. Germline-derived CDR1 and CDR2 are SEHNR and FQNEAQ (reference sequence). Here the CDR3 DNA reads TGTGCCAGCAGCCAAGACAGGGGCCAAGGGACCCAGTACTTC. As protein: CASSQDRGQGTQYF.

This clonotype was counted between two and nine times. The chain joins TRBV20-1 to TRBJ2-6, with no clear D. The CDR3 extends over 16 amino acids. V dropped 5 bases and J dropped 1 base, with 15 bases sitting between them. Germline values: CDR1 DFQATT, CDR2 SNEGSKA (reference sequence). CDR3 nucleotide sequence: TGCAGTGCTCCAGTTTACTTGGAGTCTGGGGCCAACGTCCTGACTTTC. Translation: CSAPVYLESGANVLTF.

This chain links TRBV7-2 with TRBJ2-1; the D is unclear. The germline V gene has CDR1 SGHTA and CDR2 FQGNSA. The CDR3 has 14 amino acids. V was cut by 6 bases and J by 4 bases, with 13 bases left in between. This chain's CDR3 is CASSSRTAYNEQFF. DNA of the CDR3: TGTGCCAGCAGTTCCAGGACCGCTTACAATGAGCAGTTCTTC.